This is a list of T cell receptor beta chains from one sample in a study of blood T cell repertoires in COVID-19. The data were produced by immunoSEQ multiplex PCR, yet TCRdb's version contains in-frame clones alone and is incomplete. The repertoire holds some 140,000 clones, with about 90% as singletons. The sample consisted of peripheral blood. These TCRs come from a man aged 50-60 years with acute or convalescent COVID-19. Each CDR3 is given with its conserved first and last residue. The D gene is left open where the match is weak. The size entry is marked missing in some rows and otherwise reads once, few, many or a size class.

length | J | V | size | D | CDR3 | DNA
14 | TRBJ1-4 | TRBV6-5 | . | . | CASGDDAIGEKLFF | TGTGCCAGCGGCGATGACGCCATCGGGGAAAAACTGTTTTTT
16 | TRBJ1-2 | TRBV9 | . | TRBD1 | CASSVGWTGAQEGYTF | TGTGCCAGCAGCGTAGGATGGACAGGGGCACAGGAAGGCTACACCTTC
15 | TRBJ1-2 | TRBV19 | . | TRBD1 | CASSIAQGAGYGYTF | TGTGCCAGTAGTATTGCACAGGGGGCAGGCTATGGCTACACCTTC
17 | TRBJ2-3 | TRBV28 | . | TRBD1 | CASSSPGRTGGPDTQYF | TGTGCCAGCAGTAGCCCCGGCAGGACAGGGGGTCCAGATACGCAGTATTTT
15 | TRBJ2-3 | TRBV7-6 | . | TRBD2 | CASSLWSGSGDTQYF | TGTGCCAGCAGCTTATGGAGCGGGAGTGGAGATACGCAGTATTTT
14 | TRBJ1-6 | TRBV6-5 | . | TRBD1 | CASSSRQGQSPLHF | TGTGCCAGCAGTTCGCGACAGGGACAATCACCCCTCCACTTT
14 | TRBJ2-7 | TRBV19 | . | . | CASSPLGGRDEQYF | TGTGCCAGTAGTCCCTTAGGGGGTAGGGACGAGCAGTACTTC
15 | TRBJ2-7 | TRBV5-8 | . | . | CASLPSKAGVYEQYF | TGTGCCAGCTTACCGTCTAAGGCAGGGGTCTACGAGCAGTACTTC
13 | TRBJ1-2 | TRBV28 | . | . | CASSSGGLYGYTF | TGTGCCAGCAGTTCGGGGGGTCTCTATGGCTACACCTTC
15 | TRBJ2-1 | TRBV2 | . | TRBD1 | CASSFQGVTYNEQFF | TGTGCCAGCAGTTTCCAGGGGGTTACCTACAATGAGCAGTTCTTC
15 | TRBJ2-5 | TRBV27 | . | TRBD2 | CASSTRLALQETQYF | TGTGCCAGCAGTACCCGACTAGCCCTCCAAGAGACCCAGTACTTC
16 | TRBJ2-1 | TRBV28 | . | TRBD2 | CASSSQPGLGYNEQFF | TGTGCCAGCAGCTCTCAGCCGGGACTAGGATACAATGAGCAGTTCTTC
14 | TRBJ1-3 | TRBV7-2 | once | . | CASISQLSGNTIYF | TGTGCCAGCATCTCGCAACTCTCTGGAAACACCATATATTTT
14 | TRBJ1-2 | TRBV9 | . | TRBD1 | CASSVGQGLVGYTF | TGTGCCAGCAGCGTAGGACAGGGCTTGGTTGGCTACACCTTC
12 | TRBJ2-1 | TRBV6-1 | . | . | CASSQNNNEQFF | TGTGCCAGCAGTCAGAATAACAATGAGCAGTTCTTC
16 | TRBJ1-1 | TRBV27 | . | . | CASSLKTVPGNTEAFF | TGTGCCAGCAGTTTAAAGACAGTCCCGGGGAACACTGAAGCTTTCTTT
12 | TRBJ1-5 | TRBV3-1/TRBV3-2 | once | . | CASSQGGGPQHF | TGTGCCAGCAGCCAAGGCGGTGGGCCCCAGCATTTT
16 | TRBJ1-5 | TRBV19 | . | . | CASSIGGKVSNQPQHF | TGTGCCAGTAGTATAGGAGGGAAGGTTAGCAATCAGCCCCAGCATTTT
14 | TRBJ1-2 | TRBV28 | . | TRBD1 | CASSSGQGAGGYTF | TGTGCCAGCAGTTCGGGACAGGGGGCGGGAGGCTACACCTTC
15 | TRBJ2-5 | TRBV6-2/TRBV6-3 | . | TRBD2 | CASSYSGTSRETQYF | TGTGCCAGCAGTTACTCCGGGACTAGCCGGGAGACCCAGTACTTC
15 | TRBJ2-5 | TRBV15 | . | TRBD2 | CATSRVAGEQETQYF | TGTGCCACCAGCAGAGTAGCGGGGGAACAAGAGACCCAGTACTTC
11 | TRBJ1-1 | TRBV6-5 | . | . | CASSRGTEAFF | TGTGCCAGCAGCAGAGGCACTGAAGCTTTCTTT
13 | TRBJ1-5 | TRBV6-5 | . | . | CASSSGGNQPQHF | TGTGCCAGCAGTTCAGGGGGCAATCAGCCCCAGCATTTT
17 | TRBJ2-5 | TRBV27 | . | . | CASSLVSGRGGGETQYF | TGTGCCAGCAGTTTAGTTAGTGGTAGGGGCGGCGGAGAGACCCAGTACTTC
14 | TRBJ2-3 | TRBV7-9 | . | TRBD1 | CASSSPGTGDTQYF | TGTGCCAGCAGCTCCCCGGGGACAGGGGATACGCAGTATTTT
14 | TRBJ1-3 | TRBV30 | . | . | CAWSWGNSGNTIYF | TGTGCCTGGAGTTGGGGCAACTCTGGAAACACCATATATTTT
17 | TRBJ2-3 | TRBV19 | . | . | CASSGQWGGLRTDTQYF | TGTGCCAGTAGTGGCCAGTGGGGGGGCCTTCGCACAGATACGCAGTATTTT
18 | TRBJ2-1 | TRBV15 | . | TRBD2 | CATSRDRSGGRSYNEQFF | TGTGCCACCAGCAGAGACCGAAGCGGGGGCCGATCCTACAATGAGCAGTTCTTC
12 | TRBJ1-5 | TRBV6-1 | . | . | CASSDSDQPQHF | TGTGCCAGCAGTGACAGTGATCAGCCCCAGCATTTT
14 | TRBJ1-6 | TRBV5-4 | . | . | CASSLVGGNSPLHF | TGTGCCAGCAGCTTGGTGGGAGGTAATTCACCCCTCCACTTT
16 | TRBJ2-3 | TRBV29-1 | . | TRBD1 | CSVEDGTGGSTDTQYF | TGCAGCGTTGAAGATGGGACAGGGGGAAGCACAGATACGCAGTATTTT
13 | TRBJ1-1 | TRBV7-3 | . | . | CASSPGGNTEAFF | TGTGCCAGCAGCCCTGGCGGGAACACTGAAGCTTTCTTT
12 | TRBJ1-1 | TRBV5-1 | . | . | CASSLTGPEAFF | TGCGCCAGCAGCTTGACAGGGCCCGAGGCTTTCTTT
14 | TRBJ1-2 | TRBV6-5 | . | . | CASIPGQNNYGYTF | TGTGCCAGCATACCGGGACAAAATAACTATGGCTACACCTTC
14 | TRBJ1-5 | TRBV27 | few | . | CASSLEQGYQPQHF | TGTGCCAGCAGTTTAGAACAGGGATATCAGCCCCAGCATTTT
15 | TRBJ1-2 | TRBV29-1 | . | TRBD1 | CSVDFGTGNVDRYTF | TGCAGCGTTGACTTCGGGACAGGGAACGTTGATCGCTACACCTTC
18 | TRBJ2-1 | TRBV27 | . | TRBD2 | CASSLSRLAGGLYNEQFF | TGTGCCAGCAGTTTATCGCGACTAGCGGGGGGGCTTTACAATGAGCAGTTCTTC
16 | TRBJ2-3 | TRBV5-1 | . | TRBD2 | CASTGRSGGSTDTQYF | TGCGCCAGCACCGGGAGGAGCGGGGGAAGCACAGATACGCAGTATTTT
14 | TRBJ2-1 | TRBV3-1/TRBV3-2 | . | TRBD2 | CASSPGLASDEQFF | TGTGCCAGCAGCCCGGGACTAGCTTCGGATGAGCAGTTCTTC
18 | TRBJ2-3 | TRBV3-1/TRBV3-2 | . | . | CASSQFGTGGVGTDTQYF | TGTGCCAGCAGCCAATTCGGGACTGGAGGGGTAGGCACAGATACGCAGTATTTT
14 | TRBJ1-2 | TRBV19 | . | TRBD1 | CASNGQTGLYGYTF | TGTGCCAGTAACGGGCAGACAGGGCTCTATGGCTACACCTTC
15 | TRBJ1-4 | TRBV5-1 | . | . | CASSGSGHPNEKLFF | TGCGCCAGCAGCGGCTCGGGACACCCGAATGAAAAACTGTTTTTT
18 | TRBJ2-1 | TRBV5-1 | . | TRBD2 | CASSLLPSGSQSYNEQFF | TGCGCCAGCAGCTTGCTACCTAGCGGGAGTCAAAGCTACAATGAGCAGTTCTTC
14 | TRBJ1-1 | TRBV9 | . | . | CASSPRVGNTEAFF | TGTGCCAGCAGCCCCCGGGTCGGGAACACTGAAGCTTTCTTT
16 | TRBJ2-1 | TRBV6-4 | . | TRBD2 | CASSDSGGGPRNEQFF | TGTGCCAGCAGTGACTCGGGCGGGGGGCCGCGCAATGAGCAGTTCTTC
11 | TRBJ2-7 | TRBV20-1 | . | . | CSAIEVYEQYF | TGCAGTGCTATCGAGGTCTACGAGCAGTACTTC
15 | TRBJ1-4 | TRBV2 | once | . | CASSDLHRAGEKLFF | TGTGCCAGCAGTGACTTGCACAGGGCTGGTGAAAAACTGTTTTTT
18 | TRBJ2-7 | TRBV28 | . | TRBD2 | CASRPGTSFNPYRYEQYF | TGTGCCAGCAGGCCGGGGACTAGCTTTAACCCCTATCGCTACGAGCAGTACTTC